The 24 T cell receptor beta chains below all came from one sample that was sequenced in a study of Ad26.COV2.S vaccination and SARS-CoV-2 variants. Repertoires were generated with immunoSEQ multiplex PCR, while TCRdb's copy carries only in-frame clones and drops some. The sample contains fewer than 400,000 clones, approximately 89% of which appear only once. Documented treatment: approximately 18 received Ad26.COV2.S at low or high dose, single or two shots; about 5 received placebo; per-sample allocation not given. Day 63 after the first vaccine or placebo injection was the time point for sampling. The input for sequencing was peripheral blood, taken in a trial of Ad26.COV2.S vaccine versus placebo. Source of these receptors: a person aged 18-60 years who received the Ad26.COV2.S COVID-19 vaccine or a placebo.

This clone was detected only once. The V and J genes are TRBV6-5 and TRBJ1-5, with unresolved D. CDR1 and CDR2 (germline): MNHEY, SVGAGI. The CDR3 loop spans 13 amino acids. Trimming left V 7 bases short and J 3 bases short, with 10 bases between. CDR3 residues: CASTEVPNQPQHF. CDR3 coding DNA: TGTGCCAGCACCGAGGTCCCCAATCAGCCCCAGCATTTT.

V and J are TRBV28 and TRBJ1-6; a possible D gene is TRBD1 (5 bases). V gave up 8 bases and J gave up 9 bases, with 17 bases separating them. CDR3 length: 14 amino acids. Germline V gene sequence: CDR1 MDHEN, CDR2 SYDVKM. The chain's CDR3 is CASLPGPRGSPLHF. CDR3 bases: TGTGCCAGCCTTCCGGGGCCCCGGGGTTCACCCCTCCACTTT. Based on the CDR3 plus reference TRBV28 and TRBJ1-6, the full variable domain is DVKVTQSSRYLVKRTGEKVFLECVQDMDHENMFWYRQDPGLGLRLIYFSYDVKMKEKGDIPEGYSVSREKKERFSLILESASTNQTSMYLCASLPGPRGSPLHFGNGTRLTVT.

This chain links TRBV30 with TRBJ1-5; 8 bases agree with TRBD1. This CDR3 has 13 residues. Germline V gene data show CDR1 as GTSNPN and CDR2 as SVGIG (reference sequence). J was trimmed by 7 bases and V by 4 bases; bases with no gene match: 6. CDR3 nucleotide sequence: TGTGCCTGGAAAGGACAGGGTGACCAGCCCCAGCATTTT. Its translation is CAWKGQGDQPQHF.

This clone appeared a single time. This rearrangement joins TRBV10-1 to TRBJ2-5; D possibly matches TRBD1 or TRBD2 (5 bases each). The germline V and J ends were trimmed by 3 bases and 2 bases, with 13 bases remaining between them. CDR3 length equals 15 residues. Looked up from germline, CDR1 is WNHNN and CDR2 is SYGVQD (reference sequence). The CDR3 DNA follows: TGCGCCAGCAGTGACCATCGGGACGAACAAGAGACCCAGTACTTC. Translated, it gives CASSDHRDEQETQYF.

The CDR3 nucleotides read TGCAGGGGGACAGGGAGCTACACCTTC. Its translation: CRGTGSYTF. The rearrangement uses TRBV20-1 and TRBJ1-2, with 9 bases fitting TRBD1. This CDR3 region has 9 residues. From germline, CDR1 is DFQATT and CDR2 SNEGSKA (reference sequence).

The CDR3 sequence: CASRLMGQIYGYTF. Written as DNA, the CDR3 is TGTGCCAGCAGACTTATGGGACAGATCTATGGCTACACCTTC. V and J are TRBV6-5 and TRBJ1-2; the match to TRBD1 covers 7 bases. This CDR3 comprises 14 residues. Germline CDR1 reads MNHEY; CDR2 reads SVGAGI. J gave up 4 bases and V 6 bases, and 8 bases lay outside the gene matches.

V gene TRBV11-2 combines with J gene TRBJ1-1, with a weak D call TRBD1 (5 bases). The V gene lost 0 bases and the J gene lost 3 bases, with 14 bases spanning the gap. The CDR3 length is 16 residues. Germline V lookup: CDR1 SGHAT, CDR2 FQNNGV. The CDR3, as DNA: TGTGCCAGCAGCTTAGATAGGGGATCACCCCACACTGAAGCTTTCTTT. It specifies CASSLDRGSPHTEAFF.

In its sample, this clone was seen a few times. This chain joins TRBV7-2 and TRBJ2-7, with no clear D. The V gene's germline CDR1 is SGHTA and CDR2 FQGNSA. V gave up 0 bases and J gave up 3 bases, with 3 bases separating them. This CDR3 has 12 residues. CDR3 sequence reads: CASSLAFYEQYF. The CDR3 DNA reads TGTGCCAGCAGCTTAGCCTTCTACGAGCAGTACTTC.

In nucleotides, the CDR3 is TGTGCCAGCAGCTTGGGGACTAGCATCAACACCGGGGAGCTGTTTTTT. Protein sequence: CASSLGTSINTGELFF. The V call is TRBV5-4, the J call TRBJ2-2; the match to TRBD2 covers 8 bases. CDR1 and CDR2 (germline): SGHNT, YYREEE (reference sequence). The CDR3 has 16 amino acids. With V trimmed by 0 bases and J by 2 bases, 3 bases remained unmatched.

CDR3 DNA: TGTGCCAGCAGCCCTATCGCCCACGGGGAAACTAATGAAAAACTGTTTTTT. It translates to CASSPIAHGETNEKLFF. This chain connects TRBV28 to TRBJ1-4; D remains unclear. In germline, CDR1 is MDHEN, CDR2 SYDVKM. The CDR3 is 17 amino acids. Trimming took 6 bases from V and 1 from J, leaving 18 bases between them.

The rearrangement joins TRBV7-3 to TRBJ2-1, with a possible D match to TRBD2 (6 bases). The germline V and J ends were trimmed by 4 bases and 10 bases, with 14 bases remaining between them. The CDR3 covers 13 residues. Germline CDR1 SGHTA, CDR2 FQGTGA. The chain's CDR3 is CASSSPPAGEQFF. The DNA of the CDR3 is TGTGCCAGCAGCTCTCCCCCGGCGGGGGAGCAGTTCTTC.

This clone has a handful of counts. The chain uses TRBV7-8 and TRBJ1-5; D uncertain. The germline V and J ends were trimmed by 5 bases and 4 bases, with 6 bases remaining between them. Germline-derived CDR1 and CDR2 are SGHVS and FQNEAQ. The length of the CDR3 is 12 residues. The CDR3 protein is CASSEGNQPQHF. The CDR3 bases are TGTGCCAGCAGCGAAGGGAATCAGCCCCAGCATTTT.

The genes are TRBV7-3 and TRBJ2-2; TRBD2 matches 7 bases. CDR3 length equals 18 residues. J lost 4 bases, V lost 6 bases, and 17 bases had no gene match. Germline loops: CDR1 SGHTA, CDR2 FQGTGA. CDR3 nucleotide sequence: TGTGCCAGCAGATCAAGGAGGCCGAGCGAGCGGGGCACCGGGGAGCTGTTTTTT. It yields the protein CASRSRRPSERGTGELFF.

V gene TRBV5-4 combines with J gene TRBJ2-2; D is possibly TRBD1 (5 bases). Germline V gene sequence: CDR1 SGHNT, CDR2 YYREEE (reference sequence). The CDR3 spans 18 residues. Deletions cut 0 bases from V and 1 base from J, with 16 bases between. The CDR3 sequence: CASSLEPTGRGNTGELFF. CDR3 DNA: TGTGCCAGCAGCTTGGAACCTACAGGCCGCGGGAACACCGGGGAGCTGTTTTTT.

This rearrangement joins TRBV5-1 to TRBJ1-2; 8 bases agree with TRBD1. From germline, CDR1 is SGHRS and CDR2 YFSETQ. There are 15 residues in the CDR3. The ends lost 0 bases at V and 6 bases at J; junction bases unmatched: 7. CDR3 amino acids: CASSLDPGGGNGYTF. As DNA, the CDR3 is TGCGCCAGCAGCTTGGATCCAGGGGGCGGAAATGGCTACACCTTC.

The rearrangement joins TRBV2 to TRBJ1-5, with 7 bases fitting TRBD1. The germline V gene encodes CDR1 SNHLY and CDR2 FYNNEI. The CDR3 is made up of 15 amino acids. With 1 base clipped from V and 2 bases from J, the junction kept 2 bases outside the gene matches. The CDR3 here is CASSEEGAGNQPQHF. CDR3 in DNA: TGTGCCAGCAGTGAAGAGGGGGCGGGCAATCAGCCCCAGCATTTT.

The gene calls are TRBV5-4 and TRBJ2-7; 10 nucleotides match TRBD1. The CDR3 has 15 amino acids. Germline V lookup: CDR1 SGHNT, CDR2 YYREEE (reference sequence). V was pared by 2 bases and J by 2 bases, with 4 bases of the junction left unmatched. The CDR3 DNA follows: TGTGCCAGCAGCTTAGTCGGGACAGGGGCCTACGAGCAGTACTTC. It codes for CASSLVGTGAYEQYF. The whole variable domain, filled in from reference TRBV5-4 and TRBJ2-7, reads ETGVTQSPTHLIKTRGQQVTLRCSSQSGHNTVSWYQQALGQGPQFIFQYYREEENGRGNFPPRFSGLQFPNYSSELNVNALELDDSALYLCASSLVGTGAYEQYFGPGTRLTVT.

This clone appeared once. V gene TRBV30 combines with J gene TRBJ1-4; possibly TRBD1 for D (5 bases). CDR3 length: 15 amino acids. The V and J ends lost 4 bases and 6 bases respectively, with 18 bases between them. Germline CDR1 GTSNPN, CDR2 SVGIG (reference sequence). The chain's CDR3 is CAWNRAGTDYEKLFF. The CDR3 bases are TGTGCCTGGAACAGAGCGGGGACCGATTATGAAAAACTGTTTTTT.

The chain combines TRBV11-3 with TRBJ2-7; D gene ambiguous. Deletions cut 1 base from V and 2 bases from J, with 15 bases between. The CDR3 consists of 16 residues. Looked up from germline, CDR1 is SGHNT and CDR2 is YENEEA. CDR3 sequence reads: CASSLVGGRVTYEQYF. The CDR3 DNA follows: TGTGCCAGCAGCTTAGTTGGTGGCCGGGTGACCTACGAGCAGTACTTC.

This clone was seen a single time. Other DNA sequences of this sample code for an identical CDR3. The J gene is TRBJ1-5, the V gene TRBV4-1; weak D call: TRBD1 (6 bases). Looked up from germline, CDR1 is MGHRA and CDR2 is YSYEKL. Deletions cut 0 bases from V and 4 bases from J, with 10 bases between. The CDR3 is made up of 15 amino acids. CDR3 DNA: TGCGCCAGCAGCCAAGACGGACAGCCGAATCAGCCCCAGCATTTT. This translates into CASSQDGQPNQPQHF.

The rearrangement joins TRBV27 to TRBJ2-1; 8 bases align to TRBD2. The CDR3 sequence is 15 residues long. The trim removed 5 bases at V and 6 bases at J, leaving 9 bases unmatched. CDR1 and CDR2 from the germline V gene are MNHEY and SMNVEV (reference sequence). For the CDR3, the DNA is TGTGCCAGCAGTGGGGGGGGGACTAGTGTCAATGAGCAGTTCTTC. It translates to CASSGGGTSVNEQFF.

The V and J genes are TRBV20-1 and TRBJ1-2, with D unresolved. V shed 3 bases and J shed 5 bases, with 13 bases lying between them. Per the germline V gene, CDR1 is DFQATT and CDR2 is SNEGSKA (reference sequence). The CDR3 consists of 13 residues. The chain's CDR3 is CSASSVREYGYTF. The DNA for the CDR3 is TGCAGTGCTAGTTCTGTGCGGGAATATGGCTACACCTTC.

This chain connects TRBV5-1 to TRBJ2-2; unclear D gene. This CDR3 comprises 13 residues. Germline CDR1 is SGHRS and CDR2 is YFSETQ. The V end lost 0 bases, the J end lost 6 bases, and 6 bases lay between the germline ends. Here the CDR3 reads CASSLDGPGELFF. Here the CDR3 DNA reads TGCGCCAGCAGCTTGGATGGCCCCGGGGAGCTGTTTTTT.

The chain joins TRBV6-4 to TRBJ2-2; D is possibly TRBD2 (6 bases). Trimming stripped 11 bases from V and 2 bases from J, with 12 bases between. The CDR3 totals 13 residues. The germline gives CDR1 MRHNA, CDR2 SNTAGT. The CDR3 DNA is TGTGCCTGGGGGACTTTTAACACCGGGGAGCTGTTTTTT. It codes for CAWGTFNTGELFF.